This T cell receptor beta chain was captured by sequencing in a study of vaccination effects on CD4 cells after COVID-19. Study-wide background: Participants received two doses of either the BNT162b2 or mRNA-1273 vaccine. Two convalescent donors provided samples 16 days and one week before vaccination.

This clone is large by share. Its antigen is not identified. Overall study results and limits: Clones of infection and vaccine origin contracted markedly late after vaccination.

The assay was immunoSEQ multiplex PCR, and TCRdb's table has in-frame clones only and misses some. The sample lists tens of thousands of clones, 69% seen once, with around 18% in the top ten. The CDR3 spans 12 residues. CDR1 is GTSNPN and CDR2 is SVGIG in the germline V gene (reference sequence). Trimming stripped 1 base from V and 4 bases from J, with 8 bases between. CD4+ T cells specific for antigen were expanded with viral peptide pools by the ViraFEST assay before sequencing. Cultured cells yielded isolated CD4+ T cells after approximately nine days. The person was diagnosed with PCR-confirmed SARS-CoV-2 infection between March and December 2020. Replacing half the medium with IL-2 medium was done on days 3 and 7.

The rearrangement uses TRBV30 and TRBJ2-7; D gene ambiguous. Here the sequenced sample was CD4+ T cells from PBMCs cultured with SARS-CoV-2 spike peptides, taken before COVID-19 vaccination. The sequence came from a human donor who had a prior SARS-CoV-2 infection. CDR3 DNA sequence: TGTGCCTGGAGTGAAGACCGATACGAGCAGTACTTC. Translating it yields CAWSEDRYEQYF.